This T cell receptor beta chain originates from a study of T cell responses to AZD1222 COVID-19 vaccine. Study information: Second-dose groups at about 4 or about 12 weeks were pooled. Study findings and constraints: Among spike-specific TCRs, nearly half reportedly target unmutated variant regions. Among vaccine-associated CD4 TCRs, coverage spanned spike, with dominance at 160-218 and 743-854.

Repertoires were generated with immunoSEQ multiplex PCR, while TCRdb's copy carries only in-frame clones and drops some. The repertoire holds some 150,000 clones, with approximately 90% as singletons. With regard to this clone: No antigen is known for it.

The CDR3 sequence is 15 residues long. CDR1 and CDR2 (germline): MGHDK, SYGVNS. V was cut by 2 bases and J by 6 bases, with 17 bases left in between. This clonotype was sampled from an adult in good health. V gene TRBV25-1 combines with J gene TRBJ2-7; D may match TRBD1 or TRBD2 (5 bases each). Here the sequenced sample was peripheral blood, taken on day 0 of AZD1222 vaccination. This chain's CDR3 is CASSEPGRIPLEQYF. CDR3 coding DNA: TGTGCCAGCAGTGAACCGGGACGGATACCTCTCGAGCAGTACTTC.